This TCR beta chain emerged from a study of T cell responses to AZD1222 COVID-19 vaccine. Findings and limits, study-wide: Unmutated variant regions reportedly attract nearly half of all spike-specific TCRs. Across spike, vaccine-associated CD4 TCRs were found, dominant at 160-218 and 743-854. Of the AZD1222 recipients, only five to seven were seropositive at baseline. After two AZD1222 doses, spike-specific TCR breadth and depth rose versus day 0.

Using immunoSEQ multiplex PCR, the repertoire was profiled, and TCRdb retains in-frame clones only, with some absent. The table records 110,000 or so clones, roughly 90% of them present only once. V was cut by 7 bases and J by 6 bases, with 16 bases left in between. Looked up from germline, CDR1 is SGDLS and CDR2 is YYNGEE. This CDR3 is 13 amino acids long. Concerning this clone: The antigen remains unidentified.

V and J are TRBV9 and TRBJ1-2; no definite D call. This sequence originates from an adult in good health. The material was peripheral blood, obtained on day 0 of AZD1222 vaccination. The CDR3 DNA sequence: TGTGCCAGCGGAGATCCGGTCCCCCATGGCTACACCTTC. Translating gives CASGDPVPHGYTF.